These 32 T cell receptor beta chains share one sample of origin, sequenced in a study. Cells sorted as Tregs were CD4+, CD25+ and CD127-/low. TCRdb itself ran the 5' RACE reads through MiXCR, one entry per CDR3 protein. The repertoire holds roughly 60,000 distinct CDR3 sequences, with more than 25% as singletons. Input material: tumor-infiltrating Tregs sorted from the breast tumor. The receptors stem from a female donor with breast cancer.

This clonotype has just a few counts. V usage is TRBV4-2 and J usage is TRBJ2-3, with 10 nucleotides matching TRBD2. Germline V gives CDR1 LGHNA, CDR2 YNFKEQ. CDR3 size: 17 residues. J was trimmed by 2 bases and V by 0 bases; bases with no gene match: 5. CDR3 coding DNA: TGTGCCAGCAGCCAAGAGAAACTAGCGGGGACCACAGATACGCAGTATTTT. It yields the protein CASSQEKLAGTTDTQYF.

This clonotype was detected ten times or more. This chain connects TRBV20-1 to TRBJ2-3, with 10 bases matching TRBD2. The CDR3 spans 15 residues. Losses at the gene ends were 1 base for V and 6 bases for J; bases not matched to a gene: 7. Germline CDR1 reads DFQATT; CDR2 reads SNEGSKA (reference sequence). DNA of the CDR3: TGCAGTGCTAGAGGCCAGCGGGGGGGCCTGGATACGCAGTATTTT. Translated, it gives CSARGQRGGLDTQYF.

This clonotype was observed a handful of times. The chain joins TRBV6-1 to TRBJ1-5, with D possibly being TRBD1 (6 bases). Germline V gene data show CDR1 as MNHNS and CDR2 as SASEGT. Trimming took off 6 bases at V and 6 bases at J, with 15 bases between the two ends. The CDR3 consists of 14 residues. The CDR3 nucleotides read TGTGCCAGCAGACCCGGGGGCGGGGGTCAGCCCCAGCATTTT. Its protein is CASRPGGGGQPQHF.

This clonotype was detected many times. The chain uses TRBV12-3 or TRBV12-4 and TRBJ1-2; D is ambiguous. Trimming pared 6 bases from V and 8 bases from J, leaving 13 bases between. CDR3 length: 12 residues. CDR3 sequence (DNA): TGTGCCAGCAGCCTCCCGGAAAGGGGCTACACCTTC. This encodes CASSLPERGYTF.

The chain joins TRBV6-1 to TRBJ1-5, with a tentative D call TRBD1 (5 bases). The CDR3 has 14 residues. Germline CDR1 and CDR2: MNHNS and SASEGT. V lost 5 bases and J lost 0, with 8 bases in between. The CDR3 reads CASSFDSSNQPQHF. DNA for the CDR3: TGTGCCAGCAGTTTCGACAGTAGCAATCAGCCCCAGCATTTT.

The gene calls are TRBV20-1 and TRBJ2-2; possibly TRBD1 for D (6 bases). V was pared by 2 bases and J by 0 bases, with 19 bases between. Germline V gene sequence: CDR1 DFQATT, CDR2 SNEGSKA (reference sequence). There are 18 residues in the CDR3. In DNA form, the CDR3 reads TGCAGTGCTAGACCAACGGCAGGGGTCTCCACGAACACCGGGGAGCTGTTTTTT. Its protein product is CSARPTAGVSTNTGELFF.

The V gene is TRBV5-1, the J gene TRBJ2-3; D perhaps matches TRBD1 (6 bases). Germline-derived CDR1 and CDR2 are SGHRS and YFSETQ. This CDR3 is built from 15 residues. The V and J ends lost 0 bases and 4 bases respectively, with 12 bases between them. DNA of the CDR3: TGCGCCAGCAGCTTGGGACAGGCTTTGGCAGATACGCAGTATTTT. Encoded protein: CASSLGQALADTQYF.

V is TRBV11-2 and J is TRBJ1-1; the match to TRBD1 covers 11 bases. Germline CDR1 reads SGHAT; CDR2 reads FQNNGV. The CDR3 length is 14 residues. V gave up 5 bases and J gave up 7 bases; unmatched junction bases: 6. As DNA, the CDR3 is TGTGCCAGCAGCACCAGGACAGGGGGCGTTGAAGCTTTCTTT. This codes for CASSTRTGGVEAFF.

This clonotype was seen a handful of times. The chain carries TRBV12-3 or TRBV12-4 and TRBJ1-3; D not resolved. V was trimmed by 6 bases and J by 0 bases, leaving 12 bases between them. This CDR3 has 15 amino acids. The CDR3 DNA reads TGTGCCAGCAGCTTAAACCCGGGCTCTGGAAACACCATATATTTT. It encodes CASSLNPGSGNTIYF.

This clonotype was counted between two and nine times. The J gene is TRBJ1-2, the V gene TRBV2; 8 bases are a match to TRBD1. Germline V gene lookup returns CDR1 SNHLY and CDR2 FYNNEI. The CDR3 length is 14 residues. J was trimmed by 3 bases and V by 6 bases; bases with no gene match: 6. The DNA for the CDR3 is TGTGCCAGCAGCGGACAGGGAGGCCACTATGGCTACACCTTC. Its protein is CASSGQGGHYGYTF.

Concerning this clonotype itself: A far larger clone differs by one base, so this is likely a read error. The gene calls are TRBV7-9 and TRBJ2-1; 9 bases fit TRBD2. The CDR3 length is 16 residues. CDR1 SEHNR and CDR2 FQNEAQ come from the germline V gene (reference sequence). The CDR3 DNA is TGTGCCAGCGGCTTAGCGCTAGCGGGAAGCTACAATGAGCAGTTCTTC. It codes for CASGLALAGSYNEQFF. Full variable domain (remainder filled in from reference TRBV7-9 and TRBJ2-1): DTGVSQNPRHKITKRGQNVTFRCDPISEHNRLYWYRQTLGQGPEFLTYFQNEAQLEKSRLLSDRFSAERPKGSFSTLEIQRTEQGDSAMYLCASGLALAGSYNEQFFGPGTRLTVL.

This clonotype was counted a few times. The rearrangement uses TRBV4-3 and TRBJ2-6; no reliable D call. V gave up 0 bases and J gave up 0 bases, with 6 bases separating them. The length of the CDR3 is 16 residues. The germline V gene has CDR1 LGHNA and CDR2 YSLEER. CDR3 residues: CASSQESSSGANVLTF. CDR3 in DNA: TGCGCCAGCAGCCAAGAAAGCAGCTCTGGGGCCAACGTCCTGACTTTC.

Turning to this clonotype: A junction boundary mismatches the germline segment, possibly from a read error. J is TRBJ2-7 and V is TRBV12-3 or TRBV12-4, with TRBD2 as a possible D gene (6 bases). The CDR3 totals 20 residues. Here the CDR3 reads CASSLVVRASERKISYEQYF. Written as DNA, the CDR3 is TGTGCCAGCAGTTTAGTGGTTAGGGCTAGCGAAAGAAAAATATCCTACGAACAGTACTTC.

This clonotype was recorded a few times. J is TRBJ1-2 and V is TRBV28; D perhaps matches TRBD1 (6 bases). The CDR3 contains 12 residues. Trimming shortened V by 6 bases and J by 5 bases, and 10 bases separated the two germline ends. Germline values: CDR1 MDHEN, CDR2 SYDVKM. The CDR3 spells CASSNGQYGYTF. In DNA form, the CDR3 reads TGTGCCAGCAGCAACGGACAGTATGGCTACACCTTC.

This clonotype has ten or more counts. This chain connects TRBV5-1 to TRBJ1-2; D is uncertain. Germline CDR1 and CDR2: SGHRS and YFSETQ. The CDR3 has 15 residues. The V and J ends lost 4 bases and 0 bases respectively, with 13 bases between them. CDR3 in amino acids: CASSPLKAANYGYTF. The CDR3 region has the DNA TGCGCCAGCAGCCCTTTGAAAGCAGCTAACTATGGCTACACCTTC.

This clonotype was observed many times. The chain couples TRBV6-5 to TRBJ2-2; D possibly corresponds to TRBD1 (6 bases). The CDR3 totals 13 residues. Germline CDR1 and CDR2: MNHEY and SVGAGI. Trimming shortened V by 6 bases and J by 6 bases, and 11 bases separated the two germline ends. The CDR3 region has the DNA TGTGCCAGCAGGAGGGACACATCCGGGGAGCTGTTTTTT. It encodes CASRRDTSGELFF.

J is TRBJ2-5 and V is TRBV6-5; 9 nucleotides line up with TRBD1. Looked up from germline, CDR1 is MNHEY and CDR2 is SVGAGI. The CDR3 length is 19 residues. J was trimmed by 2 bases and V by 2 bases; bases with no gene match: 15. In nucleotides, the CDR3 is TGTGCCAGCAGTTACAAATGGGACAGGGTGCTCGGCTCACAAGAGACCCAGTACTTC. This codes for CASSYKWDRVLGSQETQYF.

A few counts support this clonotype. The J gene is TRBJ2-7, the V gene TRBV4-1; D not certain. The CDR3 loop spans 15 amino acids. V was shortened by 0 bases and J by 7 bases, with 16 bases between the two germline ends. Germline V gene lookup returns CDR1 MGHRA and CDR2 YSYEKL. This CDR3 is CASSQDLTVPREQYF. The CDR3 DNA is TGCGCCAGCAGCCAAGATCTGACCGTCCCGCGGGAGCAGTACTTC.

This clonotype occurred many times. The CDR3 DNA follows: TGTGCCAGCAGCGTTACTTCTAGCGCTAGCACAGATACGCAGTATTTT. This gives the protein CASSVTSSASTDTQYF. V gene TRBV9 combines with J gene TRBJ2-3, with a tentative D call TRBD2 (6 bases). Trimming removed 2 bases at V and 0 bases at J, with 13 bases between. The CDR3 contains 16 residues. CDR1 and CDR2 (germline): SGDLS, YYNGEE.

V usage is TRBV30 and J usage is TRBJ1-2; no clear D. Germline V gives CDR1 GTSNPN, CDR2 SVGIG (reference sequence). The CDR3 consists of 14 residues. V dropped 3 bases and J dropped 7 bases, with 18 bases sitting between them. CDR3 loop: CAWSNTPTRGGYTF. In DNA form, the CDR3 reads TGTGCCTGGAGCAATACGCCCACCCGAGGTGGCTACACCTTC.

On this clonotype itself: The junction departs from germline at one end; a sequencing error may be responsible. The genes are TRBV5-1 and TRBJ2-1; weak D call: TRBD2 (6 bases). Germline lookup yields CDR1 SGHRS and CDR2 YFSETQ. This CDR3 spans 14 amino acids. The CDR3 nucleotides read TGCACCAGCAGCCTACTTAGCGGCTACAATGAGCAGTTCTTC. It translates to CTSSLLSGYNEQFF. Together with reference TRBV5-1 and TRBJ2-1, the CDR3 gives the full variable domain: KAGVTQTPRYLIKTRGQQVTLSCSPISGHRSVSWYQQTPGQGLQFLFEYFSETQRNKGNFPGRFSGRQFSNSRSEMNVSTLELGDSALYLCTSSLLSGYNEQFFGPGTRLTVL.

This clonotype was counted between two and nine times. The chain employs TRBV12-3 or TRBV12-4 and TRBJ1-2; TRBD1 agrees at 7 bases. J lost 5 bases, V lost 6 bases, and 6 bases had no gene match. The CDR3 length is 13 residues. For the CDR3, the DNA is TGTGCCAGCAGCCCAGACAGGGAATATGGCTACACCTTC. Protein: CASSPDREYGYTF.

The rearrangement uses TRBV5-1 and TRBJ2-1; D may be TRBD2 (6 bases). The CDR3 is made up of 14 amino acids. Germline V lookup: CDR1 SGHRS, CDR2 YFSETQ. With 4 bases removed from V and 8 bases from J, the gap between germline ends came to 16 bases. This CDR3 is CASSRGGGLDEQFF. The CDR3, as DNA: TGCGCCAGCAGCCGGGGAGGCGGGTTAGATGAGCAGTTCTTC. The entire variable domain, with the rest obtained from reference TRBV5-1 and TRBJ2-1, is as follows: KAGVTQTPRYLIKTRGQQVTLSCSPISGHRSVSWYQQTPGQGLQFLFEYFSETQRNKGNFPGRFSGRQFSNSRSEMNVSTLELGDSALYLCASSRGGGLDEQFFGPGTRLTVL.

This chain uses TRBV5-5 with TRBJ1-5; 7 positions agree with TRBD1. The germline CDR1 and CDR2 sequences are SGHKS and YYEKEE (reference sequence). With V trimmed by 4 bases and J by 5 bases, 6 bases remained unmatched. The CDR3 loop spans 14 amino acids. The CDR3 is CASSGGGPDQPQHF. The CDR3 DNA sequence: TGTGCCAGCAGCGGAGGGGGCCCCGATCAGCCCCAGCATTTT.

The J gene is TRBJ2-2, the V gene TRBV2, with D uncertain. This CDR3 has 14 amino acids. CDR1 SNHLY and CDR2 FYNNEI come from the germline V gene. Trimming stripped 6 bases from V and 4 bases from J, with 12 bases between. Written as DNA, the CDR3 is TGTGCCAGCAGGGTTGGGCCTGGCACCGGGGAGCTGTTTTTT. Amino acids: CASRVGPGTGELFF.

This clonotype was detected a few times. The V gene is TRBV7-2, the J gene TRBJ2-6, with 10 bases aligning to TRBD1. The CDR3 covers 21 residues. The germline V gene encodes CDR1 SGHTA and CDR2 FQGNSA. Unmatched junction bases numbered 16, after V lost 5 bases and J lost 0 bases. This CDR3 reads CASSPGTGQGLTFSGANVLTF. Here the CDR3 DNA reads TGTGCCAGCAGCCCGGGAACGGGACAGGGGCTTACATTCTCTGGGGCCAACGTCCTGACTTTC.

The rearrangement uses TRBV13 and TRBJ1-1; perhaps TRBD1 as D (6 bases). Looked up from germline, CDR1 is PRHDT and CDR2 is FYEKMQ (reference sequence). V gave up 5 bases and J gave up 1 base, with 17 bases separating them. The CDR3 loop spans 16 amino acids. CDR3 protein: CASSRRTAAQNTEAFF. The DNA for the CDR3 is TGTGCCAGCAGCCGACGGACAGCTGCTCAGAACACTGAAGCTTTCTTT.

Worth noting for this clonotype: One end of the junction varies from germline; a read error may be responsible. As DNA, the CDR3 is TGCAATGCTAGATCAATCCGGAGGGGGGCCGGCGAAAAACTGTTTTTT. Translating it yields CNARSIRRGAGEKLFF. The gene calls are TRBV20-1 and TRBJ1-4; D is perhaps TRBD1 (6 bases). Per germline, CDR1 DFQATT and CDR2 SNEGSKA (reference sequence). The CDR3 spans 16 residues.

A word on this clonotype: A read error is likely, as this CDR3 ends without the conserved phenylalanine or tryptophan. The chain uses TRBV4-1 and TRBJ2-7; D unresolved. CDR1 and CDR2 from the germline V gene are MGHRA and YSYEKL. The CDR3 sequence is 13 residues long. V was pared by 0 bases and J by 3 bases, with 6 bases between. DNA of the CDR3: TGCGCCAGCAGCCAAGATTTACGCTACGAGCAGTACTCC. Protein sequence: CASSQDLRYEQYS.

This clonotype was observed a handful of times. The chain uses TRBV6-5 and TRBJ2-7, with TRBD1 as a possible D gene (5 bases). CDR3 size: 13 residues. V lost 2 bases, J lost 9 bases, and 14 bases lay in between. Germline-derived CDR1 and CDR2 are MNHEY and SVGAGI. CDR3 loop: CASSYERGSGQYF. CDR3 DNA: TGTGCCAGCAGTTACGAAAGGGGATCAGGGCAGTACTTC.

The chain employs TRBV7-2 and TRBJ1-5; D not certain. Germline lookup yields CDR1 SGHTA and CDR2 FQGNSA. The germline V and J ends were trimmed by 1 base and 2 bases, with 9 bases remaining between them. The CDR3 is made up of 15 amino acids. CDR3 sequence: CASSLEGEGNQPQHF. The CDR3 DNA reads as TGTGCCAGCAGCTTAGAGGGTGAGGGCAATCAGCCCCAGCATTTT.

This clonotype was seen more than once but under ten times. The chain employs TRBV5-1 and TRBJ1-1, with unresolved D. CDR1 and CDR2 from the germline V gene are SGHRS and YFSETQ. V was clipped by 1 base and J by 1 base, with 8 bases between them. This CDR3 is built from 14 residues. As DNA, the CDR3 is TGCGCCAGCAGCTTGATGGTCGAGAACACTGAAGCTTTCTTT. Its protein is CASSLMVENTEAFF.